This is a list of T cell receptor beta chains from one sample in a study of Graves' ophthalmopathy and Graves' hyperthyroidism. TCRdb analysed the multiplex PCR reads with MiXCR anew, one entry per CDR3 protein. The table lists fewer than 650,000 distinct CDR3 sequences, about a fifth of them singletons, with about 6.6% in the top ten. Sequenced input: peripheral blood. The receptors come from a woman younger than 35 with stable Graves' hyperthyroidism. Some clones in this sample may be carry-over from other donors' samples. Each CDR3 is given without its conserved first and last residue.

V	J	CDR3
TRBV11-2	TRBJ2-7	ASSGRLAGGPGEQY
TRBV5-1	TRBJ2-5	ASRPNVETQY
TRBV7-2	TRBJ1-2	ASSLPGVHYGYT
TRBV5-1	TRBJ1-2	ASSFSRYNYGYT
TRBV11-2	TRBJ2-7	ASSLHPSGAYEQY
TRBV2	TRBJ1-3	ASRMDRGRDTIY
TRBV14	TRBJ2-7	ASSPSRQGGNEQY
TRBV28	TRBJ1-6	ASSLWGEGVYNSPLH
TRBV27	TRBJ2-6	ASSSKSYNSGANVLT
TRBV12-3/TRBV12-4	TRBJ1-2	ASSYRRAWLNYGYT
TRBV24-1	TRBJ2-5	ATSDSTTGARETQY